This T cell receptor beta chain is from a study of CD8+ T cells in alopecia areata. This CDR3 contains 12 residues. The germline CDR1 and CDR2 sequences are GTSNPN and SVGIG (reference sequence). V was shortened by 3 bases and J by 9 bases, with 12 bases between the two germline ends. As for treatment: oral pan-JAK inhibitor, 5-10 mg twice daily. Reverse transcription of extracted RNA yielded cDNA, which provided the sequencing template. Libraries were prepared by immunoSEQ multiplex PCR; TCRdb keeps only in-frame clonotypes and omits some of them. The data contain more than 110,000 clones, about 51% of them singletons.

The receptor was isolated from a human donor with alopecia areata. The J gene is TRBJ1-3, the V gene TRBV30; tentatively, D is TRBD1 (5 bases). Here the sequenced sample was CD8+ T cells sorted from blood, taken at week 4, from a patient treated with tofacitinib. CDR3: CAWRGLSFTIYF. CDR3 coding DNA: TGTGCCTGGAGGGGGCTTAGTTTCACCATATATTTT.